The rows below give T cell receptor beta chains drawn from one sample of a study of blood T cell repertoires in COVID-19. TCRdb keeps only in-frame clones here, not all; method: immunoSEQ multiplex PCR. The profile shows 200,000 to 250,000 clones, approximately 87% of them singletons. Sequencing was done on a sample of PBMCs or T cells enriched from blood (not recorded which). The receptors stem from a woman aged 45-65 years in a cohort exposed to, infected with or recovered from COVID-19 (not recorded which). Each CDR3 is given with its conserved first and last residue. D genes are given only for firm matches. Only part of the rows carry a size: once, few, many, or a class if the clone is expanded.

clone_size	j_call	v_call	d_call	cdr3_aa	cdr3_nt
-	TRBJ1-2	TRBV4-2	-	CASSQEISYGYTF	TGTGCCAGCAGCCAAGAGATCAGTTATGGCTACACCTTC
-	TRBJ2-5	TRBV6-1	-	CASSEGLTGPQETQYF	TGTGCCAGCAGTGAAGGTCTTACAGGGCCACAAGAGACCCAGTACTTC
-	TRBJ1-2	TRBV30	TRBD1	CAWTRDRGVFGYTF	TGTGCCTGGACCAGGGACAGGGGTGTCTTTGGCTACACCTTC
-	TRBJ1-1	TRBV30	-	CAWSGGDLGTEAFF	TGTGCCTGGAGTGGCGGGGATTTAGGGACTGAAGCTTTCTTT
-	TRBJ1-4	TRBV6-5	TRBD1	CASSYSDRAGEKLFF	TGTGCCAGCAGTTACTCGGACAGGGCCGGGGAAAAACTGTTTTTT
-	TRBJ1-2	TRBV20-1	-	CSAPGVQGYTF	TGCAGTGCCCCAGGGGTCCAGGGCTACACCTTC
-	TRBJ2-2	TRBV27	-	CASSLGPRTGELFF	TGTGCCAGCAGTTTGGGGCCACGCACCGGGGAGCTGTTTTTT
-	TRBJ1-1	TRBV19	-	CASSRGQPTEAFF	TGTGCCAGTAGTCGAGGACAGCCCACTGAAGCTTTCTTT
-	TRBJ2-7	TRBV4-1	-	CASSQEAVETTLPYEQYF	TGCGCCAGCAGCCAAGAAGCGGTCGAGACCACACTCCCCTACGAGCAGTACTTC
-	TRBJ1-6	TRBV19	-	CASRTGLAPLHF	TGTGCCAGCCGTACAGGGTTGGCACCCCTCCACTTT
-	TRBJ2-7	TRBV5-1	TRBD1	CASSFTTGVAYEQYF	TGCGCCAGCAGCTTTACGACAGGGGTGGCCTACGAGCAGTACTTC
-	TRBJ2-5	TRBV19	TRBD2	CASSPPTGLAGGETQYF	TGTGCCAGTAGCCCTCCCACGGGACTAGCGGGCGGAGAGACCCAGTACTTC
-	TRBJ2-1	TRBV30	TRBD2	CAWNEAGYDNEQFF	TGTGCCTGGAACGAAGCGGGGTACGACAATGAGCAGTTCTTC
-	TRBJ1-1	TRBV5-1	-	CASSSYSGGDTEAFF	TGCGCCAGCAGCTCTTACTCCGGGGGGGACACTGAAGCTTTCTTT
few	TRBJ2-2	TRBV12-3/TRBV12-4	-	CASSRGSGELFF	TGTGCCAGCAGCCGGGGGTCCGGGGAGCTGTTTTTT
-	TRBJ1-4	TRBV28	TRBD1	CASSGWTGRNEKLFF	TGTGCCAGCAGTGGATGGACAGGAAGAAATGAAAAACTGTTTTTT
-	TRBJ2-4	TRBV23-1	-	CASSPNHKQGHGNIQYF	TGCGCCAGCAGTCCCAATCACAAACAGGGACATGGGAACATTCAGTACTTC